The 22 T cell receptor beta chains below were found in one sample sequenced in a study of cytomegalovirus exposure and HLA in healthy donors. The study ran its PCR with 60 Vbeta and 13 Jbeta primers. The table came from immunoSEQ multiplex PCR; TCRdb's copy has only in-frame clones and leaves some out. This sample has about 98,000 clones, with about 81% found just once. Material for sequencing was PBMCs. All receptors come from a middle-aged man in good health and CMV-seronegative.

The CDR3 DNA reads TGTGCCAGCAGTTTAATCCAGGGGGCTGCCGGGGAGCTGTTTTTT. This translates into CASSLIQGAAGELFF. This chain connects TRBV27 to TRBJ2-2; 8 bases line up with TRBD1. The CDR3 contains 15 residues. Germline loops: CDR1 MNHEY, CDR2 SMNVEV (reference sequence). The V and J ends lost 2 bases and 6 bases, in that order; junction bases with no gene match: 5.

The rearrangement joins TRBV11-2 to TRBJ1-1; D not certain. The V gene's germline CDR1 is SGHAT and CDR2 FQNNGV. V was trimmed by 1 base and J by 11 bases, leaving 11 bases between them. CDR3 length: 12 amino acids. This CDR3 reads CASSLGGEWAFF. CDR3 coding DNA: TGTGCCAGCAGCTTAGGAGGAGAATGGGCTTTCTTT.

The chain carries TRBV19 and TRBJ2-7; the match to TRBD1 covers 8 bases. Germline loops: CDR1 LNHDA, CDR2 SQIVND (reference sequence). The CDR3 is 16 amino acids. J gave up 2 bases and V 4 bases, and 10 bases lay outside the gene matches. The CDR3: CASSTRTGFYPYEQYF. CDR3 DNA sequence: TGTGCCAGTAGTACGAGGACAGGGTTTTACCCCTACGAGCAGTACTTC.

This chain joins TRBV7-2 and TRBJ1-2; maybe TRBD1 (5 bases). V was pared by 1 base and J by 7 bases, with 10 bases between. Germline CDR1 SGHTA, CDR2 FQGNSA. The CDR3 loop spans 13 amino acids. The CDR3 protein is CASSLDGGTGYTF. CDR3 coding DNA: TGTGCCAGCAGCTTAGACGGGGGGACTGGCTACACCTTC.

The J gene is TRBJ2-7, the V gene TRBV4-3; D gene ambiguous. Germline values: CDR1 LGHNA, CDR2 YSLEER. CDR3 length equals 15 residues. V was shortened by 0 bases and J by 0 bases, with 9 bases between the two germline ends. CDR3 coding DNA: TGCGCCAGCAGCCAAGAGGCCGCTAGCTCCTACGAGCAGTACTTC. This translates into CASSQEAASSYEQYF.

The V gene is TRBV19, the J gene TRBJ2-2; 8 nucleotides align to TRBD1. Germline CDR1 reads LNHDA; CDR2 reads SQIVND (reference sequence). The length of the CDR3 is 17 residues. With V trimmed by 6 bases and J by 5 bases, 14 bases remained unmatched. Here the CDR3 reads CASRRVGGTGKTGELFF. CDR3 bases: TGTGCCAGTAGGAGAGTAGGCGGGACAGGAAAGACCGGGGAGCTGTTTTTT.

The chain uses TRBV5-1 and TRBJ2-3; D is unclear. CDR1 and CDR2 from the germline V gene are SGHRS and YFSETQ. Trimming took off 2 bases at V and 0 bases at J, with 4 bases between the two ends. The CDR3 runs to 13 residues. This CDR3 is CASSLSSTDTQYF. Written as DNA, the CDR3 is TGCGCCAGCAGCTTATCTAGCACAGATACGCAGTATTTT.

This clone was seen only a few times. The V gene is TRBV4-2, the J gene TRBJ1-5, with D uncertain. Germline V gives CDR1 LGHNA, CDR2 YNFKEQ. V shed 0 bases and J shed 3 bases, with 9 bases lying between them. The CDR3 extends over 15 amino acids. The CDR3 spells CASSQDFQANQPQHF. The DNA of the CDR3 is TGTGCCAGCAGCCAAGATTTTCAGGCCAATCAGCCCCAGCATTTT.

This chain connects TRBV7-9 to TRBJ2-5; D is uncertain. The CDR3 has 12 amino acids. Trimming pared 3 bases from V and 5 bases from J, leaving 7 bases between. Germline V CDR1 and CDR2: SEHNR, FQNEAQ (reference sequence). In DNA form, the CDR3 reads TGTGCCAGCAGCTTGCGTTACGAGACCCAGTACTTC. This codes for CASSLRYETQYF. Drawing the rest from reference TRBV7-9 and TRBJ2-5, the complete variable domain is DTGVSQNPRHKITKRGQNVTFRCDPISEHNRLYWYRQTLGQGPEFLTYFQNEAQLEKSRLLSDRFSAERPKGSFSTLEIQRTEQGDSAMYLCASSLRYETQYFGPGTRLLVL.

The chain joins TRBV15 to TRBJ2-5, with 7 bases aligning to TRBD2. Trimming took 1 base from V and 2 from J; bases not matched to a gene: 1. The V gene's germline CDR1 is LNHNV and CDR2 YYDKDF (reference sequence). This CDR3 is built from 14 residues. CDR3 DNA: TGTGCCACCAGCAGAGGGCGGGGGCAAGAGACCCAGTACTTC. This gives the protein CATSRGRGQETQYF.

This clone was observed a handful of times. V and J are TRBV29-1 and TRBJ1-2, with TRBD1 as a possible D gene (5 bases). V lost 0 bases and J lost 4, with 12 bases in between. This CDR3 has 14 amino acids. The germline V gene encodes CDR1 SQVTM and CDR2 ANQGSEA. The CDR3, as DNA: TGCAGCGTTGAAGATAAGGGGAGGGGCTATGGCTACACCTTC. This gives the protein CSVEDKGRGYGYTF.

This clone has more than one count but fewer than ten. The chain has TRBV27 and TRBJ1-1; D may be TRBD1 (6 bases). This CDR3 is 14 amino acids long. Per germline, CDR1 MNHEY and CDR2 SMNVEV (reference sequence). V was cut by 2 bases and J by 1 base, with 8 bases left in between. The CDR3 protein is CASSLQGKNTEAFF. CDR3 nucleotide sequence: TGTGCCAGCAGTTTACAGGGGAAGAACACTGAAGCTTTCTTT.

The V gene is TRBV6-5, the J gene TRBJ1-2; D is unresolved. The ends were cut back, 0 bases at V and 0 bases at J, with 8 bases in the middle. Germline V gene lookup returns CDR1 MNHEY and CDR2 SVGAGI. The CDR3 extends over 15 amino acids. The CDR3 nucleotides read TGTGCCAGCAGTTACTCACTGGTTGCTAACTATGGCTACACCTTC. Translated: CASSYSLVANYGYTF.

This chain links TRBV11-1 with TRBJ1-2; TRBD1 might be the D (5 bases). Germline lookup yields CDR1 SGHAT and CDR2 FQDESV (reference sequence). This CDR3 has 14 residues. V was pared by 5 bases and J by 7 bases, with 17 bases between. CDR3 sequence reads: CASSPMAGMAGYTF. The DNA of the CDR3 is TGTGCCAGCAGCCCAATGGCAGGGATGGCTGGCTACACCTTC.

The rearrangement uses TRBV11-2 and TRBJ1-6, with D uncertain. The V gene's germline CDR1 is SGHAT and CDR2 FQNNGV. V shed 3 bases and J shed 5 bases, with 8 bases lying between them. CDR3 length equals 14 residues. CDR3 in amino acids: CASSFSLDNSPLHF. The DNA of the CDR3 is TGTGCCAGCAGCTTTAGCCTAGATAATTCACCCCTCCACTTT.

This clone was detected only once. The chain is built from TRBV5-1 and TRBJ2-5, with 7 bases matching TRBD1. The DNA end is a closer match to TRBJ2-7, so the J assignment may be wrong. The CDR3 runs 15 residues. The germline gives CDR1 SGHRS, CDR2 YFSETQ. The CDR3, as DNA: TGCGCCAGCAGCTTGGGACCGGGACAGATAAGCGAGCAGTACTTC. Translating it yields CASSLGPGQISEQYF.

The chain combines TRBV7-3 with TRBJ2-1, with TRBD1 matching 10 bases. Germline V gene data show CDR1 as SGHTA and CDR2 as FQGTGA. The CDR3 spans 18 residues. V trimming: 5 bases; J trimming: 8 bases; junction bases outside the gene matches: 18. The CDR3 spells CASSKRGTGVTFNDEQFF. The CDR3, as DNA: TGTGCCAGCAGCAAAAGAGGGACAGGGGTTACATTTAATGATGAGCAGTTCTTC.

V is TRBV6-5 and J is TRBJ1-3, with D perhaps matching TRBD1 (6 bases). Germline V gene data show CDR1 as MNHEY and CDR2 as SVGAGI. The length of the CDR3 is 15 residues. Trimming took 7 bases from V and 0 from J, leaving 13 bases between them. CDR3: CASTRTVSSGNTIYF. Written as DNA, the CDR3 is TGTGCCAGCACAAGGACAGTTTCCTCTGGAAACACCATATATTTT.

The DNA of the CDR3 is TGTGCCAGCAGTGAAGTTAGAAATCAGCCCCAGCATTTT. Translating gives CASSEVRNQPQHF. The V call is TRBV2, the J call TRBJ1-5; D remains ambiguous. This CDR3 has 13 residues. Deletions cut 1 base from V and 4 bases from J, with 5 bases between. The germline V gene encodes CDR1 SNHLY and CDR2 FYNNEI.

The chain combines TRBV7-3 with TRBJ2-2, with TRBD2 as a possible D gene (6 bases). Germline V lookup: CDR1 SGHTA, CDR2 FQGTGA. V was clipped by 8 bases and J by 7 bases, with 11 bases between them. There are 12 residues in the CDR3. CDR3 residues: CASGLGGGELFF. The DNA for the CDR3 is TGTGCCAGCGGGCTGGGGGGCGGGGAGCTGTTTTTT.

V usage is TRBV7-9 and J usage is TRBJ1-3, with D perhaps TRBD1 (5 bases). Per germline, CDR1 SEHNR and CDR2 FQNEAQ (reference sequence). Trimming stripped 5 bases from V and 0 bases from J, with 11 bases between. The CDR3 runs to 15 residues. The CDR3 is CASSPREPSGNTIYF. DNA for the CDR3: TGTGCCAGCAGCCCCAGGGAACCCTCTGGAAACACCATATATTTT.

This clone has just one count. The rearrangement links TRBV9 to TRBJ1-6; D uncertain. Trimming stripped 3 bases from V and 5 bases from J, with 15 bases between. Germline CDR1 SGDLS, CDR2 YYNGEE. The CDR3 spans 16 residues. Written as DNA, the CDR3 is TGTGCCAGCAGCGCTGCCGGACGGGGAAATAATTCACCCCTCCACTTT. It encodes CASSAAGRGNNSPLHF. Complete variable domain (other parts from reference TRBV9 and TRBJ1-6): DSGVTQTPKHLITATGQRVTLRCSPRSGDLSVYWYQQSLDQGLQFLIQYYNGEERAKGNILERFSAQQFPDLHSELNLSSLELGDSALYFCASSAAGRGNNSPLHFGNGTRLTVT.